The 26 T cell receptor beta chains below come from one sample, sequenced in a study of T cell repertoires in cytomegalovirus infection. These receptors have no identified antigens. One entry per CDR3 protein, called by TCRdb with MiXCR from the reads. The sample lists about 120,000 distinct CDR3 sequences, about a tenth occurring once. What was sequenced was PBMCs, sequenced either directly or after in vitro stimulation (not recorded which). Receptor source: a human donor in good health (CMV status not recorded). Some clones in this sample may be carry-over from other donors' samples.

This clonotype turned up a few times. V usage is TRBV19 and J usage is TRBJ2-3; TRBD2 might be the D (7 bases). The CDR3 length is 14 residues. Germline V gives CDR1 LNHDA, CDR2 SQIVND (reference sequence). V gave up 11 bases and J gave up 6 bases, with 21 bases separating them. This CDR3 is CASAGARELDTQYF. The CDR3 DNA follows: TGTGCCTCGGCGGGGGCAAGGGAATTGGATACGCAGTATTTT. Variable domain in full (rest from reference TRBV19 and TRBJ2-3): DGGITQSPKYLFRKEGQNVTLSCEQNLNHDAMYWYRQDPGQGLRLIYYSQIVNDFQKGDIAEGYSVSREKKESFPLTVTSAQKNPTAFYLCASAGARELDTQYFGPGTRLTVL.

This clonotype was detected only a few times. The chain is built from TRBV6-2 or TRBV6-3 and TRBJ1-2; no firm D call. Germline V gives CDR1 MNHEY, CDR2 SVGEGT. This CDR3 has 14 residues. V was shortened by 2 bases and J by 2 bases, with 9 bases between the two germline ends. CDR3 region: CASSYDTLNYGYTF. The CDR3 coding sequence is TGTGCCAGCAGTTACGATACGTTAAACTATGGCTACACCTTC.

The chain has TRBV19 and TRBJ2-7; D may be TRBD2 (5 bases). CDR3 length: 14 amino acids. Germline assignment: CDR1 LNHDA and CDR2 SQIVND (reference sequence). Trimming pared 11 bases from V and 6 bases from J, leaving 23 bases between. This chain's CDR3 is CAGFPGHSGSEQYV. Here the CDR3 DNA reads TGTGCCGGATTTCCGGGCCACTCGGGGAGCGAGCAGTACGTC.

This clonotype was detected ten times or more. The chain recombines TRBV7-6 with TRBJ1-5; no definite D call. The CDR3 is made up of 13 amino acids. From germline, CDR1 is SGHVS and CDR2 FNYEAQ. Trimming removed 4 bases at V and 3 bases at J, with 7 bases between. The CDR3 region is CASSSATNQPQHF. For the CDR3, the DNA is TGTGCCAGCAGCTCGGCGACCAATCAGCCCCAGCATTTT.

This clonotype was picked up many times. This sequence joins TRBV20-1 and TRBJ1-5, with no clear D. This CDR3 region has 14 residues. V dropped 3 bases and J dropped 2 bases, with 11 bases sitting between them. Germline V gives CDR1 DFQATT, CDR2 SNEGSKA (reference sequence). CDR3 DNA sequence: TGCAGTGCTAGCCTTTCTAATGGCAATCAGCCCCAGCATTTT. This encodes CSASLSNGNQPQHF.

The CDR3 DNA follows: TGTGCTAGTGGTTTGGTACTGGCCAGAGGTTACAATGAGCAGTTCTTC. This sequence encodes CASGLVLARGYNEQFF. This chain connects TRBV12-5 to TRBJ2-1, with D unresolved. Trimming took 0 bases from V and 4 from J, leaving 13 bases between them. The germline CDR1 and CDR2 sequences are LGHNT and FRNRAP. This CDR3 region has 16 residues. Full variable domain (missing parts from reference TRBV12-5 and TRBJ2-1): DARVTQTPRHKVTEMGQEVTMRCQPILGHNTVFWYRQTMMQGLELLAYFRNRAPLDDSGMPKDRFSAEMPDATLATLKIQPSEPRDSAVYFCASGLVLARGYNEQFFGPGTRLTVL.

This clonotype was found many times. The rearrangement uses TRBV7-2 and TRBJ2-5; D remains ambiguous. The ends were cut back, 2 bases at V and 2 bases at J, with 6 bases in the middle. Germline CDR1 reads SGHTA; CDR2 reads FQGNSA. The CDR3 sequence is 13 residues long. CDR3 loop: CASSLIGQETQYF. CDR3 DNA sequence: TGTGCCAGCAGCTTAATCGGTCAAGAGACCCAGTACTTC.

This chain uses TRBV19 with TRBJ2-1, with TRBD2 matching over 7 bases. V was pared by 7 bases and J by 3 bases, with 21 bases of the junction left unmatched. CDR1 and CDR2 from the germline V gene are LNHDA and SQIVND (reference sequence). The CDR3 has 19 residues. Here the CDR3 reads CASTPGAGRGYGFYNEQFF. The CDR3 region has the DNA TGTGCCAGTACCCCTGGGGCAGGGAGGGGCTATGGGTTCTACAATGAGCAGTTCTTC.

The CDR3 spells CSVEGGSSGRNEQFF. As DNA, the CDR3 is TGCAGCGTTGAAGGGGGATCTAGCGGGAGAAATGAGCAGTTCTTC. This sequence joins TRBV29-1 and TRBJ2-1, with TRBD2 matching over 10 bases. Germline V gives CDR1 SQVTM, CDR2 ANQGSEA. The CDR3 is made up of 15 amino acids. The junction had 7 bases not matched to a gene; V was cut back by 1 base and J by 7 bases.

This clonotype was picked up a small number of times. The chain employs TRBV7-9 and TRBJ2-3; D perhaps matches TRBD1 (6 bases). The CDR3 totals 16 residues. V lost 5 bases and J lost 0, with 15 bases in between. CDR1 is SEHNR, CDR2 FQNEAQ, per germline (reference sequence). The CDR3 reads CASSPGTLLSTDTQYF. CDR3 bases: TGTGCCAGCAGCCCTGGGACACTACTTAGCACAGATACGCAGTATTTT.

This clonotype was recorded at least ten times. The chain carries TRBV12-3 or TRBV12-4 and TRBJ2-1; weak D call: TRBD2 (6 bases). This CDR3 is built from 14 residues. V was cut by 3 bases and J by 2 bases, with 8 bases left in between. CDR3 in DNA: TGTGCCAGCAGTTTCCTAGCGCCCTACAATGAGCAGTTCTTC. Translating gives CASSFLAPYNEQFF.

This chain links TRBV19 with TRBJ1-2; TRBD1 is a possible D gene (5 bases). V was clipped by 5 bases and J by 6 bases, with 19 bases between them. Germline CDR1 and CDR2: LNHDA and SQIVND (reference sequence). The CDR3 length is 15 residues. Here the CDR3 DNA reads TGTGCCAGTAGTCCTCGGGGGAAGGAGGGCGATGGCTACACCTTC. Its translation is CASSPRGKEGDGYTF. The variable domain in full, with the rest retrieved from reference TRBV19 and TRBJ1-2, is DGGITQSPKYLFRKEGQNVTLSCEQNLNHDAMYWYRQDPGQGLRLIYYSQIVNDFQKGDIAEGYSVSREKKESFPLTVTSAQKNPTAFYLCASSPRGKEGDGYTFGSGTRLTVV.

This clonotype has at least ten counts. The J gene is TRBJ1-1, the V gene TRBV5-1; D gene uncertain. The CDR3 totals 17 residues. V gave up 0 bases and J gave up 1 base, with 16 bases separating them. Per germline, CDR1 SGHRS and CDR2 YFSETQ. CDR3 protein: CASSLVPYTSGNTEAFF. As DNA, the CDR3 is TGCGCCAGCAGCTTGGTTCCATACACATCGGGGAACACTGAAGCTTTCTTT.

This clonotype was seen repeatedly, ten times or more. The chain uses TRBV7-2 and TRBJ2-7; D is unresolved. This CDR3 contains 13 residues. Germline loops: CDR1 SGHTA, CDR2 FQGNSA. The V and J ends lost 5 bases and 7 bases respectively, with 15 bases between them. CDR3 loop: CASSPPQDIEQYV. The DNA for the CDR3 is TGTGCCAGCAGCCCCCCCCAAGATATAGAGCAGTACGTC.

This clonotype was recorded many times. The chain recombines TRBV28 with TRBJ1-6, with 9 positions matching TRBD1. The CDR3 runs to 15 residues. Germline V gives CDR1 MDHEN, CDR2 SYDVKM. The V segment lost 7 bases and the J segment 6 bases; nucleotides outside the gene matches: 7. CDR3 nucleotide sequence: TGTGCCAGCATACGAAACAGGGGGCTTAATTCACCCCTCCACTTT. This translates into CASIRNRGLNSPLHF.

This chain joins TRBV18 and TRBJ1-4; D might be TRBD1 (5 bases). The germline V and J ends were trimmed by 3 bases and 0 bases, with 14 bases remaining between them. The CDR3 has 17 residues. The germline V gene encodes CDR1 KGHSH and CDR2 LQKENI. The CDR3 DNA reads TGTGCCAGCTCACCGGTCGGGACGGGTGCAACTAATGAAAAACTGTTTTTT. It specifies CASSPVGTGATNEKLFF. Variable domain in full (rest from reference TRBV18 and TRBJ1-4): NAGVMQNPRHLVRRRGQEARLRCSPMKGHSHVYWYRQLPEEGLKFMVYLQKENIIDESGMPKERFSAEFPKEGPSILRIQQVVRGDSAAYFCASSPVGTGATNEKLFFGSGTQLSVL.

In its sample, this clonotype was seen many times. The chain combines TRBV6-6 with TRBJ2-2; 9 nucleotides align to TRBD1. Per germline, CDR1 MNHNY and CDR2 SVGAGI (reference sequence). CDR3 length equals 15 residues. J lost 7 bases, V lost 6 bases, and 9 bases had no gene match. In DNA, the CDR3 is TGTGCCAGCAGCTCAGAGGGACAGGGAGTCGGGGAGCTGTTTTTT. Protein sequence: CASSSEGQGVGELFF.

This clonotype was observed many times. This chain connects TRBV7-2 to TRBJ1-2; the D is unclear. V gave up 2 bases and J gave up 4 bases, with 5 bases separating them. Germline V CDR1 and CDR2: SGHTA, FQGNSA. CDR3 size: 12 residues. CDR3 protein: CASSLTTYGYTF. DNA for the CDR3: TGTGCCAGCAGCTTAACCACCTATGGCTACACCTTC.

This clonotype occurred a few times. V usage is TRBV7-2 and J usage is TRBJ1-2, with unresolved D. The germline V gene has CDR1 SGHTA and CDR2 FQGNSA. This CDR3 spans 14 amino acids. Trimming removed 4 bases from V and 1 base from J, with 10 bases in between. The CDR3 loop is CASSSAGGNYGYTF. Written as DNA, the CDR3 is TGTGCCAGCAGCTCCGCCGGCGGTAACTATGGCTACACCTTC.

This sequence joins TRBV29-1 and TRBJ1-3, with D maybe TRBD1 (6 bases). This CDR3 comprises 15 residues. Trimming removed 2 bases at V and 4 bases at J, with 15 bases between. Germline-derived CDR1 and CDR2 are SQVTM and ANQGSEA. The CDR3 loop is CSVELGWTDGNTIYF. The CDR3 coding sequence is TGCAGCGTTGAATTGGGCTGGACAGACGGAAACACCATATATTTT.

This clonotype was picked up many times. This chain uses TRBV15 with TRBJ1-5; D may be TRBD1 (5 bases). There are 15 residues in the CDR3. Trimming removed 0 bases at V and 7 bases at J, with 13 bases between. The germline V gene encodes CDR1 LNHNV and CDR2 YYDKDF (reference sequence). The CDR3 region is CATSRELGERQPQHF. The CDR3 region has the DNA TGTGCCACCAGCAGAGAGCTGGGGGAGAGGCAGCCCCAGCATTTT.

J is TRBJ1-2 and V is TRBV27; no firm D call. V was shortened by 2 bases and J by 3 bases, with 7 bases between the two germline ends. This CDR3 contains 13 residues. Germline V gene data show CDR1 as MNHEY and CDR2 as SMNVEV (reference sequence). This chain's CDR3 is CASSLADYYGYTF. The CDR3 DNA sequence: TGTGCCAGCAGTTTAGCCGACTACTATGGCTACACCTTC.

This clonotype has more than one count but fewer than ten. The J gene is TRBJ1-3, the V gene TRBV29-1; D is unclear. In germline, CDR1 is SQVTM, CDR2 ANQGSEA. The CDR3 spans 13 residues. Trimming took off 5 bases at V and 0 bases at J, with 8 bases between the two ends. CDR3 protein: CSVPEGSGNTIYF. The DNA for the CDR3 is TGCAGCGTTCCCGAGGGCTCTGGAAACACCATATATTTT.

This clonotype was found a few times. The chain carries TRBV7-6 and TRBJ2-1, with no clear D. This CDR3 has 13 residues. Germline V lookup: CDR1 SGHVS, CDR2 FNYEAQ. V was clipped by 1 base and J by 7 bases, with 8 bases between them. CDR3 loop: CASSLDTGNEQFF. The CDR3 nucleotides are TGTGCCAGCAGCTTAGATACCGGGAATGAGCAGTTCTTC.

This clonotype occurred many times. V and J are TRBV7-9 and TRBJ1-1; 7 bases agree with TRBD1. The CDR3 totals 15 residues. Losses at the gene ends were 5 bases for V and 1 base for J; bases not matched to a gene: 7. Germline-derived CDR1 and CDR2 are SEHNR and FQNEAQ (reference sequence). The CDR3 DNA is TGTGCCAGCAGCAACCCCCGGGACAGGAACACTGAAGCTTTCTTT. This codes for CASSNPRDRNTEAFF.

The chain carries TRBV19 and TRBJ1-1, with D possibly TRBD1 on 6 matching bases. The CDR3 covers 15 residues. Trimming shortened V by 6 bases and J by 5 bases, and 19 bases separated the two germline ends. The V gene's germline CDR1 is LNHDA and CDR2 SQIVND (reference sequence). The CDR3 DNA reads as TGTGCCAGTAGCCAGCGGAGGGGGAGTAGAACTGAAGCTTTCTTT. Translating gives CASSQRRGSRTEAFF.